Reported below is one T cell receptor beta chain. Methods used by the authors: Reference gene primers were amplified, and this amplification served to estimate nucleated cell counts. The method was immunoSEQ multiplex PCR; TCRdb's version includes in-frame clones alone and lacks a portion of them. That table supplies the V and J calls and clone size; D and trimming were determined from the DNA. Of about 310,000 clones in the sample, roughly 91% are singletons; the top ten hold 1%. This entry belongs to a study of blood T cell repertoires in COVID-19. In the study overall: T cells, B-cell-depleted T cells, or PBMCs provided the cDNA or gDNA that served as material.

The receptor's source is a man aged 50 to 59 with active or convalescent COVID-19. Sequences were obtained from peripheral blood.

The CDR3 nucleotides read TGTGCCAGCAGTGACTCTGCCCAGGGCGTAGGTGGCTACACCTTC. Protein: CASSDSAQGVGGYTF. The chain has TRBV6-4 and TRBJ1-2; TRBD1 is a possible D gene (5 bases). Deletions cut 0 bases from V and 7 bases from J, with 15 bases between. This CDR3 spans 15 amino acids. Germline CDR1 and CDR2: MRHNA and SNTAGT.